Below, 18 T cell receptor beta chains from the same sample are listed, as sequenced in a study of T cells in Graves' hyperthyroidism and ophthalmopathy. The TCR beta CDR3 regions underwent amplification using RNA transcripts as the source. Researchers ran a first-round RT-PCR on the TCR CDR3 using the HTBI primer set. TCRdb reanalysed the multiplex PCR reads using MiXCR and keeps one entry per CDR3 protein. The repertoire holds about 500,000 distinct CDR3 sequences, with about 16% as singletons. Sequencing was done on a sample of blood. The receptors stem from a woman in her twenties or thirties with Graves' ophthalmopathy.

This clonotype was seen ten or more times. The CDR3 DNA sequence: TGTGCCAGCAGTAGCGGGACAGGGGTCTTCAATGAGCAGTTCTTC. The encoded protein is CASSSGTGVFNEQFF. This chain links TRBV6-1 with TRBJ2-1; 10 bases are a match to TRBD1. This CDR3 is 15 amino acids long. J lost 6 bases, V lost 5 bases, and 7 bases had no gene match. Per germline, CDR1 MNHNS and CDR2 SASEGT.

This sequence joins TRBV28 and TRBJ1-2, with 7 bases aligning to TRBD1. The CDR3 is made up of 15 amino acids. Unmatched junction bases numbered 6, after V lost 2 bases and J lost 3 bases. Germline lookup yields CDR1 MDHEN and CDR2 SYDVKM. CDR3 in amino acids: CASSLEAGGDYGYTF. The CDR3 coding sequence is TGTGCCAGCAGTTTAGAGGCAGGGGGGGACTATGGCTACACCTTC.

This clonotype was recorded many times. The chain carries TRBV4-1 and TRBJ2-7; 9 positions match TRBD2. The CDR3 spans 15 residues. Germline V CDR1 and CDR2: MGHRA, YSYEKL. The V gene end was trimmed by 4 bases and the J gene end by 4 bases; junction bases not matched to a gene: 8. The CDR3 spells CASSPHSGSTYEQYF. The CDR3 coding sequence is TGCGCCAGCAGCCCGCATAGCGGGAGCACGTACGAGCAGTACTTC.

This clonotype showed up just a few times. V gene TRBV9 combines with J gene TRBJ2-2; 8 bases match TRBD2. The trim removed 0 bases at V and 1 base at J, leaving 2 bases unmatched. The germline V gene encodes CDR1 SGDLS and CDR2 YYNGEE. CDR3 length: 16 residues. In nucleotides, the CDR3 is TGTGCCAGCAGCGTAGCGAGCGGGGGGAACACCGGGGAGCTGTTTTTT. This codes for CASSVASGGNTGELFF.

This clonotype has just a few counts. The rearrangement links TRBV9 to TRBJ2-7; 9 nucleotides agree with TRBD1. CDR1 and CDR2 (germline): SGDLS, YYNGEE. V dropped 4 bases and J dropped 4; count of bases not matched to a gene: 6. The CDR3 is 14 residues long. CDR3 loop: CASSPSGTGYEQYF. In DNA form, the CDR3 reads TGTGCCAGCAGCCCCTCCGGGACAGGGTACGAGCAGTACTTC.

The rearrangement joins TRBV19 to TRBJ2-2; TRBD1 might be the D (6 bases). Per the germline V gene, CDR1 is LNHDA and CDR2 is SQIVND (reference sequence). This CDR3 has 16 amino acids. V lost 3 bases and J 2 bases, leaving 13 bases between the germline ends. The CDR3, as DNA: TGTGCCAGTAGTATCCACCCGGACAGTAACACCGGGGAGCTGTTTTTT. Its protein is CASSIHPDSNTGELFF.

J is TRBJ2-2 and V is TRBV9; D possibly corresponds to TRBD1 (6 bases). V was clipped by 3 bases and J by 6 bases, with 12 bases between them. Germline V lookup: CDR1 SGDLS, CDR2 YYNGEE. The length of the CDR3 is 14 residues. Here the CDR3 DNA reads TGTGCCAGCAGCGCCTACAGGGCCCCCGGGGAGCTGTTTTTT. It translates to CASSAYRAPGELFF.

This clonotype came up many times. The chain has TRBV7-9 and TRBJ2-1; 7 bases line up with TRBD1. The CDR3 is 19 amino acids. From germline, CDR1 is SEHNR and CDR2 FQNEAQ (reference sequence). Losses at the gene ends were 3 bases for V and 7 bases for J; bases not matched to a gene: 21. DNA of the CDR3: TGTGCCAGCAGCTTCGATAGATTGGAGTCGACAGGGAAGTGGAATGAGCAGTTCTTC. Protein sequence: CASSFDRLESTGKWNEQFF.

This clonotype occurred many times. The rearrangement links TRBV3-1 to TRBJ2-1; D assignment may be TRBD1 or TRBD2 (5 bases each). With 0 bases removed from V and 7 bases from J, the gap between germline ends came to 10 bases. The CDR3 is 14 amino acids. The V gene's germline CDR1 is LGHDT and CDR2 YNNKEL (reference sequence). In DNA form, the CDR3 reads TGTGCCAGCAGCCAAGACTGGGGGTGGAATGAGCAGTTCTTC. This translates into CASSQDWGWNEQFF.

This clonotype was detected only a few times. A single base separates this from a much larger clone, so it may be a read error. V usage is TRBV28 and J usage is TRBJ1-4; 8 bases line up with TRBD1. CDR3 length: 15 amino acids. The germline gives CDR1 MDHEN, CDR2 SYDVKM. V shed 6 bases and J 8 bases; nucleotides not matched to a gene: 11. CDR3 nucleotides: TGTGCCAGCAGGTTGAGAGACAGGGGTTCCGAAAAACTGTTTTTT. The encoded protein is CASRLRDRGSEKLFF.

This chain joins TRBV28 and TRBJ1-1; D may be TRBD1 (6 bases). The V gene's germline CDR1 is MDHEN and CDR2 SYDVKM. There are 15 residues in the CDR3. Trimming stripped 3 bases from V and 3 bases from J, with 14 bases between. CDR3 bases: TGTGCCAGCAGTTTCTGGGGGGCAGGGGACACTGAAGCTTTCTTT. It specifies CASSFWGAGDTEAFF.

This clonotype has ten or more counts. The CDR3 reads CSARDGGHYGYTF. CDR3 bases: TGCAGTGCTAGAGATGGGGGTCACTATGGCTACACCTTC. This sequence joins TRBV20-1 and TRBJ1-2, with D possibly TRBD1 on 5 matching bases. Germline V gene sequence: CDR1 DFQATT, CDR2 SNEGSKA (reference sequence). The CDR3 sequence is 13 residues long. Trimming left V 0 bases short and J 3 bases short, with 8 bases between.

This clonotype was picked up a small number of times. The J gene is TRBJ2-1, the V gene TRBV18; tentatively, D is TRBD2 (6 bases). This CDR3 spans 15 amino acids. Per germline, CDR1 KGHSH and CDR2 LQKENI. V shed 1 base and J shed 2 bases, with 9 bases lying between them. The CDR3 DNA follows: TGTGCCAGCTCACCACTAGAGCGGGCCTACAATGAGCAGTTCTTC. This gives the protein CASSPLERAYNEQFF.

This clonotype was recorded at least ten times. The rearrangement uses TRBV12-3 or TRBV12-4 and TRBJ2-1; D call uncertain. The CDR3 length is 12 residues. Trimming pared 1 base from V and 12 bases from J, leaving 10 bases between. CDR3 sequence reads: CASSLEVGGQFF. DNA of the CDR3: TGTGCCAGCAGTTTAGAAGTGGGTGGGCAGTTCTTC.

This sequence joins TRBV7-9 and TRBJ2-3, with TRBD1 identical over 11 bases. The CDR3 runs 15 residues. Trimming took 4 bases from V and 4 from J; bases not matched to a gene: 4. Germline V lookup: CDR1 SEHNR, CDR2 FQNEAQ (reference sequence). The CDR3 bases are TGTGCCAGCAGCTACCGGGGACAGGGGGCAGATACGCAGTATTTT. It specifies CASSYRGQGADTQYF. Full variable domain (outside the CDR3, taken from reference TRBV7-9 and TRBJ2-3): DTGVSQNPRHKITKRGQNVTFRCDPISEHNRLYWYRQTLGQGPEFLTYFQNEAQLEKSRLLSDRFSAERPKGSFSTLEIQRTEQGDSAMYLCASSYRGQGADTQYFGPGTRLTVL.

This clonotype has at least ten counts. The rearrangement links TRBV20-1 to TRBJ1-1; D remains ambiguous. This CDR3 contains 13 residues. Germline V gene lookup returns CDR1 DFQATT and CDR2 SNEGSKA (reference sequence). V was trimmed by 7 bases and J by 0 bases, leaving 12 bases between them. The CDR3 region has the DNA TGCAGTGTACTTCGGCAACTGAACACTGAAGCTTTCTTT. Its protein is CSVLRQLNTEAFF.

The genes are TRBV7-9 and TRBJ1-4; D unresolved. Trimming removed 3 bases at V and 0 bases at J, with 11 bases between. The length of the CDR3 is 16 residues. Germline loops: CDR1 SEHNR, CDR2 FQNEAQ (reference sequence). The CDR3 spells CASSFVTDPTNEKLFF. DNA for the CDR3: TGTGCCAGCAGCTTCGTGACGGACCCAACTAATGAAAAACTGTTTTTT.

This clonotype was observed at least ten times. This sequence joins TRBV20-1 and TRBJ1-4, with D unresolved. CDR1 DFQATT and CDR2 SNEGSKA come from the germline V gene (reference sequence). This CDR3 spans 15 amino acids. V lost 0 bases, J lost 4 bases, and 12 bases lay in between. The CDR3 region is CSARDRGVYNEKLFF. The CDR3 DNA is TGCAGTGCTAGAGATCGCGGTGTTTATAATGAAAAACTGTTTTTT.